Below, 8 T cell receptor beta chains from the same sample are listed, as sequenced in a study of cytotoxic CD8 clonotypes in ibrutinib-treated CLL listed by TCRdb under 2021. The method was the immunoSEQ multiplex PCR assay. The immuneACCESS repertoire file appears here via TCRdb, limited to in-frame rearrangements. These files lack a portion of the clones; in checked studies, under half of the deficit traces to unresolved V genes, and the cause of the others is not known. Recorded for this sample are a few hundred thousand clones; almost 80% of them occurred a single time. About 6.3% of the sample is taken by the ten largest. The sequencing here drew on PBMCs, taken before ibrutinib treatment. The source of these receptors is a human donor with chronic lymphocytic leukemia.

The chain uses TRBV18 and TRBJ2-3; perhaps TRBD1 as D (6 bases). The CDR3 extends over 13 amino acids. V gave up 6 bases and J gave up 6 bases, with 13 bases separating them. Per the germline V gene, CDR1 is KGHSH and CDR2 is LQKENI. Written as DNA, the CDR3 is TGTGCCAGCTCCCCAGGGGCCTGGGATACGCAGTATTTT. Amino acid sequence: CASSPGAWDTQYF.

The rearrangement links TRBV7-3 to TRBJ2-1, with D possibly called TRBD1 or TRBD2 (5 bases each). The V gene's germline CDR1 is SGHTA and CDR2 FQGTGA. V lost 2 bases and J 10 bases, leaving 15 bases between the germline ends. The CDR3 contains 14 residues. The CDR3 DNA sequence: TGTGCCAGCAGCTTATCCTCCGGGACCAAAGAGCAGTTCTTC. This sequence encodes CASSLSSGTKEQFF.

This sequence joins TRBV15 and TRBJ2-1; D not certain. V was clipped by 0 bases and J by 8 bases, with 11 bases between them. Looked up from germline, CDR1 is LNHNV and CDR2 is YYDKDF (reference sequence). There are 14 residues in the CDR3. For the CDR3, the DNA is TGTGCCACCAGCAGAGATTCAGGTATCCATGAGCAGTTCTTC. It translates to CATSRDSGIHEQFF.

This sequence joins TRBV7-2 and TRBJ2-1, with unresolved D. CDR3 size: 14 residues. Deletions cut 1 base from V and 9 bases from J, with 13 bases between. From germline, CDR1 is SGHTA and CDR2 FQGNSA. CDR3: CASSLDVLAAEQFF. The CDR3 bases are TGTGCCAGCAGCTTAGATGTGTTAGCAGCTGAGCAGTTCTTC.

CDR3 DNA: TGCGCCAGCAGCTTGGCCGGGACAGGGGGCTGGGAGACCCAGTACTTC. As protein: CASSLAGTGGWETQYF. This chain connects TRBV5-1 to TRBJ2-5; 12 positions match TRBD1. Germline V lookup: CDR1 SGHRS, CDR2 YFSETQ. Unmatched junction bases numbered 5, after V lost 0 bases and J lost 5 bases. The CDR3 has 16 residues. Combining the CDR3 with reference TRBV5-1 and TRBJ2-5 gives the whole variable domain KAGVTQTPRYLIKTRGQQVTLSCSPISGHRSVSWYQQTPGQGLQFLFEYFSETQRNKGNFPGRFSGRQFSNSRSEMNVSTLELGDSALYLCASSLAGTGGWETQYFGPGTRLLVL.

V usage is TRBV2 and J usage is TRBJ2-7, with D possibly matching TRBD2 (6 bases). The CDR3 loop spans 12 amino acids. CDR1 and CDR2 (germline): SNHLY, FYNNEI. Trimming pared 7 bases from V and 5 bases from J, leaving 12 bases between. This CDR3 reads CASTGGTHEQYF. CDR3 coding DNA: TGTGCCAGCACTGGGGGGACCCACGAGCAGTACTTC.

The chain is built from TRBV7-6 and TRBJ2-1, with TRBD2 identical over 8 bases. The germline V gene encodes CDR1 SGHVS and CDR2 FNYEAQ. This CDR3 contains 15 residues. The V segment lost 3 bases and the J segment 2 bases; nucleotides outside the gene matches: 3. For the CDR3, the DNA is TGTGCCAGCAGCTTTGAAGCGGGAGCCTACAATGAGCAGTTCTTC. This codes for CASSFEAGAYNEQFF.

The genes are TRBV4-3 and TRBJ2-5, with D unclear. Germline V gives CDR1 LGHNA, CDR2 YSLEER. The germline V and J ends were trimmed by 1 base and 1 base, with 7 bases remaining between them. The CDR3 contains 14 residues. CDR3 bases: TGCGCCAGCAGCCAAGTAGGATCCCAAGAGACCCAGTACTTC. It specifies CASSQVGSQETQYF.